Each of the 23 T cell receptor beta chains below was sequenced from the same sample in a study of T cell repertoires in cytomegalovirus infection. TCRdb independently ran MiXCR on the reads; one entry per CDR3 protein. This sample has about 230,000 distinct CDR3 sequences, with around 6.4% found just once. Sample: PBMCs. These receptors came from a human donor in good health (CMV status not recorded). Some clones in this sample may be carry-over from other donors' samples.

This clonotype was counted many times. The chain has TRBV7-8 and TRBJ1-4, with TRBD1 as a possible D gene (6 bases). Trimming took off 5 bases at V and 7 bases at J, with 14 bases between the two ends. CDR1 and CDR2 (germline): SGHVS, FQNEAQ. The length of the CDR3 is 14 residues. The chain's CDR3 is CASSKQGYSEKLFF. Written as DNA, the CDR3 is TGTGCCAGCAGCAAACAGGGTTATTCTGAAAAACTGTTTTTT. Looking up the rest from reference TRBV7-8 and TRBJ1-4 gives the full variable domain: GAGVSQSPRYKVAKRGQDVALRCDPISGHVSLFWYQQALGQGPEFLTYFQNEAQLDKSGLPSDRFFAERPEGSVSTLKIQRTQQEDSAVYLCASSKQGYSEKLFFGSGTQLSVL.

This clonotype was counted many times. This chain connects TRBV28 to TRBJ2-7, with 7 bases aligning to TRBD2. Germline CDR1 reads MDHEN; CDR2 reads SYDVKM. CDR3 length: 15 amino acids. Trimming at V came to 6 bases and at J to 1 base, leaving 9 bases not matched to a gene. The DNA of the CDR3 is TGTGCCAGCAGCCGGGCGGGAGTGGGGTCCTACGAGCAGTACTTC. This codes for CASSRAGVGSYEQYF.

This clonotype appeared many times. The chain joins TRBV7-9 to TRBJ2-1; D remains ambiguous. CDR1 is SEHNR and CDR2 is FQNEAQ in the germline V gene (reference sequence). Trimming stripped 5 bases from V and 8 bases from J, with 10 bases between. The CDR3 runs to 12 residues. This CDR3 is CASSPRNDEQFF. CDR3 DNA: TGTGCCAGCAGCCCTCGAAACGATGAGCAGTTCTTC.

At least ten counts were recorded for this clonotype. The chain combines TRBV7-9 with TRBJ1-1; D call uncertain. V gave up 2 bases and J gave up 3 bases, with 4 bases separating them. From germline, CDR1 is SEHNR and CDR2 FQNEAQ (reference sequence). The CDR3 has 12 amino acids. The CDR3: CASSLSDTEAFF. CDR3 coding DNA: TGTGCCAGCAGCTTAAGTGACACTGAAGCTTTCTTT.

This clonotype has at least ten counts. The chain joins TRBV14 to TRBJ1-1; D gene ambiguous. CDR1 is SGHDN, CDR2 FVKESK, per germline. Trimming left V 0 bases short and J 5 bases short, with 16 bases between. This CDR3 contains 16 residues. This CDR3 is CASSQERFYPHTEAFF. Written as DNA, the CDR3 is TGTGCCAGCAGCCAAGAACGTTTTTACCCGCATACTGAAGCTTTCTTT. Full variable domain (missing parts from reference TRBV14 and TRBJ1-1): EAGVTQFPSHSVIEKGQTVTLRCDPISGHDNLYWYRRVMGKEIKFLLHFVKESKQDESGMPNNRFLAERTGGTYSTLKVQPAELEDSGVYFCASSQERFYPHTEAFFGQGTRLTVV.

This clonotype was detected ten times or more. The chain is built from TRBV28 and TRBJ2-6; 7 nucleotides agree with TRBD1. The V gene's germline CDR1 is MDHEN and CDR2 SYDVKM. The CDR3 has 18 amino acids. The junction had 9 bases not matched to a gene; V was cut back by 4 bases and J by 0 bases. The CDR3 nucleotides read TGTGCCAGCAGTTACCCGGACAGGCAAAGCTCTGGGGCCAACGTCCTGACTTTC. Its translation is CASSYPDRQSSGANVLTF.

This clonotype turned up a few times. The rearrangement links TRBV5-4 to TRBJ1-3, with 10 positions matching TRBD1. V lost 4 bases, J lost 3 bases, and 13 bases stayed unmatched. The CDR3 extends over 18 amino acids. Germline V gene sequence: CDR1 SGHNT, CDR2 YYREEE (reference sequence). This chain's CDR3 is CASSPTTGTGALGNTIYF. CDR3 nucleotide sequence: TGTGCCAGCAGCCCTACTACCGGGACAGGGGCACTTGGAAACACCATATATTTT.

The sample holds many counts of this clonotype. This rearrangement joins TRBV20-1 to TRBJ2-5, with unresolved D. Germline V CDR1 and CDR2: DFQATT, SNEGSKA (reference sequence). The CDR3 contains 14 residues. Trimming shortened V by 5 bases and J by 4 bases, and 17 bases separated the two germline ends. The CDR3 here is CSADHWQKGETQYF. The DNA of the CDR3 is TGCAGTGCTGACCATTGGCAAAAAGGAGAGACCCAGTACTTC.

The sample holds many counts of this clonotype. V usage is TRBV12-3 or TRBV12-4 and J usage is TRBJ1-4; 10 bases are a match to TRBD1. The V gene end was trimmed by 6 bases and the J gene end by 6 bases; junction bases not matched to a gene: 7. This CDR3 comprises 15 residues. For the CDR3, the DNA is TGTGCCAGCAGACATGACAGGGGGCAGGATGAAAAACTGTTTTTT. Encoded protein: CASRHDRGQDEKLFF.

This clonotype was observed many times. The chain employs TRBV2 and TRBJ1-3; TRBD1 matches 7 bases. Germline-derived CDR1 and CDR2 are SNHLY and FYNNEI. The CDR3 runs to 13 residues. The trim removed 9 bases at V and 2 bases at J, leaving 4 bases unmatched. CDR3 nucleotides: TGTGCCAGGGCGCAGGGGGCTGGAAACACCATATATTTT. Encoded protein: CARAQGAGNTIYF.

This clonotype was detected many times. The gene calls are TRBV7-2 and TRBJ2-3; 11 nucleotides line up with TRBD2. The germline CDR1 and CDR2 sequences are SGHTA and FQGNSA. The V and J ends lost 1 base and 3 bases, in that order; junction bases with no gene match: 12. This CDR3 comprises 19 residues. The CDR3 protein is CASSLGRGSGGARTDTQYF. As DNA, the CDR3 is TGTGCCAGCAGCTTAGGCAGGGGTAGCGGGGGGGCCCGGACAGATACGCAGTATTTT.

This clonotype was counted many times. The J gene is TRBJ1-2, the V gene TRBV30; D might be TRBD1 (5 bases). Germline lookup yields CDR1 GTSNPN and CDR2 SVGIG (reference sequence). This CDR3 contains 12 residues. Trimming pared 3 bases from V and 9 bases from J, leaving 14 bases between. The CDR3 reads CAWRKDTYSYTF. CDR3 DNA sequence: TGTGCCTGGAGGAAGGACACTTATAGCTACACCTTC.

The rearrangement links TRBV28 to TRBJ1-5; 7 bases fit TRBD1. Germline CDR1 MDHEN, CDR2 SYDVKM. The CDR3 contains 15 residues. V lost 6 bases to trimming and J lost 2 bases; unmatched junction nucleotides: 7. The DNA of the CDR3 is TGTGCCAGCAGAACCAGGGGGGAAGGCAATCAGCCCCAGCATTTT. The encoded protein is CASRTRGEGNQPQHF.

This clonotype was seen ten or more times. The genes are TRBV7-9 and TRBJ1-4, with D uncertain. This CDR3 contains 14 residues. Germline V CDR1 and CDR2: SEHNR, FQNEAQ (reference sequence). V lost 8 bases, J lost 8 bases, and 18 bases lay in between. CDR3 coding DNA: TGTGCCAGCGGCGGGCCCCATTCGGAGGAAAAACTGTTTTTT. This codes for CASGGPHSEEKLFF.

This clonotype was observed a handful of times. The chain is built from TRBV29-1 and TRBJ2-7; no reliable D call. With 3 bases removed from V and 2 bases from J, the gap between germline ends came to 11 bases. This CDR3 is 13 amino acids long. Per the germline V gene, CDR1 is SQVTM and CDR2 is ANQGSEA. This CDR3 is CSVDGGDAYEQYF. CDR3 bases: TGCAGCGTTGACGGTGGGGATGCCTACGAGCAGTACTTC.

In this sample, this clonotype turned up many times. The rearrangement uses TRBV19 and TRBJ1-6, with 8 bases aligning to TRBD1. The CDR3 spans 13 residues. Germline trimming cut 6 bases from V and 9 bases from J; bases unmatched to any gene: 4. The germline gives CDR1 LNHDA, CDR2 SQIVND (reference sequence). The CDR3 region has the DNA TGTGCCAGTAGCGGACAGGGTAGTTCACCCCTCCACTTT. As protein: CASSGQGSSPLHF.

This CDR3 reads CASSVGQGGPGGANVLTF. DNA for the CDR3: TGTGCCAGCAGCGTCGGACAGGGAGGCCCAGGTGGGGCCAACGTCCTGACTTTC. J is TRBJ2-6 and V is TRBV5-5; TRBD1 aligns across 8 bases. The CDR3 is 18 amino acids. Looked up from germline, CDR1 is SGHKS and CDR2 is YYEKEE (reference sequence). V was clipped by 4 bases and J by 3 bases; unmatched bases: 12.

This clonotype was picked up one time. A much bigger clone sits one base away, suggesting this may be a read error. The rearrangement uses TRBV12-3 or TRBV12-4 and TRBJ1-5; D remains ambiguous. CDR3 length equals 13 residues. CDR3 residues: CASRKGVHQTQHF. The CDR3 DNA sequence: TGTGCCAGCAGAAAGGGAGTCCATCAGACCCAGCATTTT.

The rearrangement joins TRBV29-1 to TRBJ2-3; D assignment may be TRBD1 or TRBD2 (6 bases each). V gave up 6 bases and J gave up 2 bases, with 12 bases separating them. Germline V gene data show CDR1 as SQVTM and CDR2 as ANQGSEA. This CDR3 has 13 residues. CDR3 sequence: CSVPGDFTDTQYF. The CDR3 coding sequence is TGCAGCGTCCCAGGGGACTTCACAGATACGCAGTATTTT.

The sample holds many counts of this clonotype. This chain joins TRBV27 and TRBJ2-6; D unresolved. Germline assignment: CDR1 MNHEY and CDR2 SMNVEV (reference sequence). CDR3 size: 15 residues. Trimming removed 5 bases from V and 0 bases from J, with 8 bases in between. CDR3 coding DNA: TGTGCCAGCAGTATACGGACCTCTGGGGCCAACGTCCTGACTTTC. Protein sequence: CASSIRTSGANVLTF.

Comment on this clonotype: Relative to the germline gene, one junction end is altered; a read error may explain this. The J gene is TRBJ1-2, the V gene TRBV29-1; the match to TRBD1 covers 7 bases. The germline V gene has CDR1 SQVTM and CDR2 ANQGSEA. The CDR3 runs 14 residues. In DNA form, the CDR3 reads TGCAGCGTTGAGGCGGACAGGACGAACTATGGCTACTCCTTC. This codes for CSVEADRTNYGYSF.

This clonotype showed up many times. The rearrangement joins TRBV7-6 to TRBJ1-3; D is unclear. V was pared by 5 bases and J by 0 bases, with 8 bases between. Germline-derived CDR1 and CDR2 are SGHVS and FNYEAQ. The CDR3 has 14 residues. The CDR3 spells CASSPGLSGNTIYF. DNA for the CDR3: TGTGCCAGCAGCCCTGGCCTCTCTGGAAACACCATATATTTT. The full variable domain, with the rest looked up from reference TRBV7-6 and TRBJ1-3, is GAGVSQSPRYKVTKRGQDVALRCDPISGHVSLYWYRQALGQGPEFLTYFNYEAQQDKSGLPNDRFSAERPEGSISTLTIQRTEQRDSAMYRCASSPGLSGNTIYFGEGSWLTVV.

This clonotype was counted ten times or more. This chain connects TRBV13 to TRBJ1-1; 9 nucleotides align to TRBD1. The CDR3 contains 15 residues. V dropped 4 bases and J dropped 4; count of bases not matched to a gene: 7. CDR1 PRHDT and CDR2 FYEKMQ come from the germline V gene (reference sequence). DNA for the CDR3: TGTGCCAGCAGCTCCGACAGGGGGGATAGCACTGAAGCTTTCTTT. Translating it yields CASSSDRGDSTEAFF.